This passage covers 26 T cell receptor beta chains from one sample sequenced in a study of a mutant IDH1 vaccine in newly diagnosed glioma. Stated time point: week 11, during vaccination. Doses comprised 300 ug of mutant IDH1 20-mer peptide each, plus topical imiquimod. Here immunoSEQ multiplex PCR was the method, and the copy in TCRdb shows in-frame clones only, minus some. The sample gives 20,000 to 30,000 clones, about 77% of which show up once; about 9.4% is in the top ten. Their antigens remain unidentified. Here the sequenced sample was PBMCs, taken from a glioma patient whose treatment included an IDH1 peptide vaccine. Receptor source: a woman aged 18-29 years with glioma.

The chain has TRBV6-1 and TRBJ2-7; no reliable D call. V shed 4 bases and J shed 0 bases, with 10 bases lying between them. This CDR3 comprises 14 residues. The V gene's germline CDR1 is MNHNS and CDR2 SASEGT. This chain's CDR3 is CASSAGRSSYEQYF. CDR3 DNA sequence: TGTGCCAGCAGTGCAGGTAGGAGCTCCTACGAGCAGTACTTC.

The rearrangement links TRBV6-1 to TRBJ2-1, with D tentatively TRBD1 (6 bases). CDR3 length: 15 amino acids. Germline loops: CDR1 MNHNS, CDR2 SASEGT. V lost 1 base and J 3 bases, leaving 10 bases between the germline ends. The CDR3 loop reads CASSEDWGHYNEQFF. Here the CDR3 DNA reads TGTGCCAGCAGTGAAGATTGGGGGCACTACAATGAGCAGTTCTTC.

The rearrangement links TRBV19 to TRBJ1-4; 11 positions agree with TRBD1. The CDR3 totals 15 residues. From germline, CDR1 is LNHDA and CDR2 SQIVND (reference sequence). Trimming cost V 5 bases and J 7 bases; bases outside gene matches: 6. CDR3 in amino acids: CASSFWTGGIEKLFF. The CDR3 DNA sequence: TGTGCCAGTAGTTTCTGGACAGGGGGCATTGAAAAACTGTTTTTT.

The V call is TRBV5-1, the J call TRBJ2-1, with 7 bases lining up with TRBD1. The V gene end was trimmed by 2 bases and the J gene end by 4 bases; junction bases not matched to a gene: 3. The CDR3 is 14 residues long. Germline CDR1 is SGHRS and CDR2 is YFSETQ. CDR3 nucleotides: TGCGCCAGCAGCTTACGGACAGGATACAATGAGCAGTTCTTC. The encoded protein is CASSLRTGYNEQFF.

The chain uses TRBV7-9 and TRBJ1-4; no definite D call. Deletions cut 5 bases from V and 6 bases from J, with 7 bases between. This CDR3 has 12 residues. Germline CDR1 and CDR2: SEHNR and FQNEAQ (reference sequence). The CDR3 bases are TGTGCCAGCAGCCCCCTTGATGAAAAACTGTTTTTT. It translates to CASSPLDEKLFF.

This clone occurred a few times. This rearrangement joins TRBV2 to TRBJ2-7; tentative D call: TRBD1 (5 bases). The V gene lost 4 bases and the J gene lost 2 bases, with 15 bases spanning the gap. CDR3 size: 15 residues. Germline V gene lookup returns CDR1 SNHLY and CDR2 FYNNEI. CDR3 bases: TGTGCCAGCAGTGGCCAGGGCCCTACCCCCTACGAGCAGTACTTC. It is translated as CASSGQGPTPYEQYF.

The chain couples TRBV13 to TRBJ2-3; 8 bases are a match to TRBD1. The CDR3 sequence is 15 residues long. Trimming cost V 3 bases and J 4 bases; bases outside gene matches: 6. Germline lookup yields CDR1 PRHDT and CDR2 FYEKMQ (reference sequence). CDR3 sequence: CASSFGQGAPDTQYF. DNA of the CDR3: TGTGCCAGCAGCTTCGGACAGGGAGCCCCAGATACGCAGTATTTT.

The chain carries TRBV7-9 and TRBJ1-4; no clear D. The V end was cut by 5 bases, the J end by 8 bases, with 15 bases between. Germline V CDR1 and CDR2: SEHNR, FQNEAQ (reference sequence). The CDR3 covers 14 residues. The CDR3 nucleotides are TGTGCCAGCAGCCTCCCAGGTGCAGTAGAAAAACTGTTTTTT. It is translated as CASSLPGAVEKLFF. The complete variable domain, with remaining parts taken from reference TRBV7-9 and TRBJ1-4, reads DTGVSQNPRHKITKRGQNVTFRCDPISEHNRLYWYRQTLGQGPEFLTYFQNEAQLEKSRLLSDRFSAERPKGSFSTLEIQRTEQGDSAMYLCASSLPGAVEKLFFGSGTQLSVL.

This clone was observed a few times. The chain links TRBV30 to TRBJ1-4; D call uncertain. With 3 bases removed from V and 0 bases from J, the gap between germline ends came to 11 bases. Germline values: CDR1 GTSNPN, CDR2 SVGIG (reference sequence). CDR3 length: 15 residues. CDR3: CAWSANLATNEKLFF. Written as DNA, the CDR3 is TGTGCCTGGAGCGCTAACCTGGCAACTAATGAAAAACTGTTTTTT.

The chain carries TRBV5-1 and TRBJ1-1; tentatively, D is TRBD1 (5 bases). The CDR3 spans 15 residues. V was trimmed by 4 bases and J by 1 base, leaving 14 bases between them. The germline V gene has CDR1 SGHRS and CDR2 YFSETQ. Here the CDR3 DNA reads TGCGCCAGCAGCATCGGAGGGGTCACGAACACTGAAGCTTTCTTT. Encoded protein: CASSIGGVTNTEAFF.

The chain employs TRBV6-5 and TRBJ2-5; D perhaps matches TRBD1 (5 bases). The CDR3 runs to 13 residues. Germline values: CDR1 MNHEY, CDR2 SVGAGI. V was clipped by 7 bases and J by 4 bases, with 13 bases between them. CDR3 region: CASTDTPGETQYF. CDR3 nucleotide sequence: TGTGCCAGCACGGACACCCCGGGAGAGACCCAGTACTTC.

V usage is TRBV11-3 and J usage is TRBJ2-7, with D uncertain. The V gene's germline CDR1 is SGHNT and CDR2 YENEEA. The CDR3 is 13 residues long. V was trimmed by 2 bases and J by 2 bases, leaving 7 bases between them. The CDR3 region is CASSLRMTYEQYF. CDR3 DNA sequence: TGTGCCAGCAGCTTACGTATGACCTACGAGCAGTACTTC.

This chain links TRBV11-2 with TRBJ2-2; 14 bases align to TRBD2. J gave up 0 bases and V 0 bases, and 3 bases lay outside the gene matches. Germline-derived CDR1 and CDR2 are SGHAT and FQNNGV. The CDR3 runs 19 residues. CDR3 sequence reads: CASSLDGTSGGTNTGELFF. The DNA of the CDR3 is TGTGCCAGCAGCTTAGATGGGACTAGCGGGGGAACGAACACCGGGGAGCTGTTTTTT.

The chain links TRBV6-5 to TRBJ1-1; D might be TRBD1 (6 bases). Looked up from germline, CDR1 is MNHEY and CDR2 is SVGAGI. The germline V and J ends were trimmed by 7 bases and 6 bases, with 21 bases remaining between them. The CDR3 length is 15 residues. The chain's CDR3 is CASKKGDGGHAEAFF. In DNA form, the CDR3 reads TGTGCCAGCAAAAAAGGGGATGGGGGGCATGCTGAAGCTTTCTTT.

The gene calls are TRBV19 and TRBJ2-1; a weak D match, TRBD2 (6 bases). Germline V CDR1 and CDR2: LNHDA, SQIVND (reference sequence). Trimming took off 3 bases at V and 7 bases at J, with 16 bases between the two ends. The CDR3 is made up of 15 amino acids. The CDR3 region has the DNA TGTGCCAGTAGTATTACGGCGGGAAATGTTAATGAGCAGTTCTTC. This encodes CASSITAGNVNEQFF.

This chain links TRBV29-1 with TRBJ2-5, with TRBD2 identical over 12 bases. V lost 4 bases to trimming and J lost 2 bases; unmatched junction nucleotides: 2. CDR3 length: 14 amino acids. Germline V gene data show CDR1 as SQVTM and CDR2 as ANQGSEA. This chain's CDR3 is CSVVGLAGQETQYF. In DNA form, the CDR3 reads TGCAGCGTTGTAGGACTAGCGGGACAAGAGACCCAGTACTTC.

V is TRBV13 and J is TRBJ2-1, with D unclear. This CDR3 is built from 16 residues. With 5 bases removed from V and 2 bases from J, the gap between germline ends came to 16 bases. Germline V gene sequence: CDR1 PRHDT, CDR2 FYEKMQ (reference sequence). The CDR3 region is CASSLSTFSAYNEQFF. CDR3 nucleotides: TGTGCCAGCAGCCTAAGCACTTTCTCGGCCTACAATGAGCAGTTCTTC.

This clone was seen once. This chain connects TRBV7-2 to TRBJ2-3; possibly TRBD1 for D (5 bases). CDR1 SGHTA and CDR2 FQGNSA come from the germline V gene. Trimming shortened V by 2 bases and J by 1 base, and 16 bases separated the two germline ends. The length of the CDR3 is 17 residues. For the CDR3, the DNA is TGTGCCAGCAGCTTAAGCCGAGAAGGGGCTGGCACAGATACGCAGTATTTT. This sequence encodes CASSLSREGAGTDTQYF.

The chain combines TRBV7-2 with TRBJ2-1, with unresolved D. Trimming took 3 bases from V and 8 from J, leaving 11 bases between them. Per germline, CDR1 SGHTA and CDR2 FQGNSA. CDR3 length: 13 residues. CDR3 DNA sequence: TGTGCCAGCAGCTTCGGGCTAGGCTATGAGCAGTTCTTC. Translating gives CASSFGLGYEQFF.

This chain joins TRBV7-2 and TRBJ2-1; no firm D call. V lost 5 bases and J lost 8, with 16 bases in between. The CDR3 has 14 residues. CDR1 is SGHTA, CDR2 FQGNSA, per germline. The CDR3: CASSPDQWLDEQFF. Here the CDR3 DNA reads TGTGCCAGCAGCCCAGACCAGTGGTTGGATGAGCAGTTCTTC. The variable domain in full, completed from reference TRBV7-2 and TRBJ2-1, reads GAGVSQSPSNKVTEKGKDVELRCDPISGHTALYWYRQSLGQGLEFLIYFQGNSAPDKSGLPSDRFSAERTGGSVSTLTIQRTQQEDSAVYLCASSPDQWLDEQFFGPGTRLTVL.

There are a few counts of this clone. The chain joins TRBV19 to TRBJ1-5; D not resolved. The CDR3 runs 15 residues. Germline V gene sequence: CDR1 LNHDA, CDR2 SQIVND (reference sequence). The V gene lost 1 base and the J gene lost 0 bases, with 7 bases spanning the gap. CDR3 nucleotides: TGTGCCAGTAGTATAGTAGGGCTTAGCAATCAGCCCCAGCATTTT. This codes for CASSIVGLSNQPQHF.

The sample holds a few counts of this clone. This sequence joins TRBV7-5 and TRBJ2-1; the table's D call, TRBD1, was not checked against the DNA. TRBV7-5 is a listed pseudogene. CDR3 size: 16 residues. CDR3 sequence: CVRSLFSSAGKNEQFF. Written as DNA, the CDR3 is TGTGTCAGAAGCTTATTCTCTTCTGCAGGAAAAAATGAGCAGTTCTTC.

The V gene is TRBV6-6, the J gene TRBJ2-5; perhaps TRBD1 as D (7 bases). The V end was cut by 6 bases, the J end by 4 bases, with 18 bases between. CDR3 length equals 15 residues. Germline CDR1 reads MNHNY; CDR2 reads SVGAGI (reference sequence). Here the CDR3 reads CASSRPRQGGETQYF. CDR3 in DNA: TGTGCCAGCAGCCGACCTCGACAGGGAGGAGAGACCCAGTACTTC.

This clone was observed a single time. This chain uses TRBV6-1 with TRBJ2-7; 8 bases fit TRBD1. Germline V lookup: CDR1 MNHNS, CDR2 SASEGT. The CDR3 length is 13 residues. The V segment lost 7 bases and the J segment 3 bases; nucleotides outside the gene matches: 5. The CDR3 is CASMYGTGYEQYF. CDR3 coding DNA: TGTGCCAGCATGTACGGGACAGGCTACGAGCAGTACTTC.

V and J are TRBV5-6 and TRBJ1-1; D unresolved. Trimming left V 2 bases short and J 1 base short, with 21 bases between. The CDR3 has 18 amino acids. Germline V gene data show CDR1 as SGHDT and CDR2 as YYEEEE. Here the CDR3 reads CASSFVTSFDGTNTEAFF. The CDR3 nucleotides read TGTGCCAGCAGCTTTGTTACTTCTTTCGACGGAACGAACACTGAAGCTTTCTTT.

The chain joins TRBV10-3 to TRBJ2-1; 7 nucleotides agree with TRBD1. The junction had 14 bases not matched to a gene; V was cut back by 6 bases and J by 15 bases. The CDR3 covers 13 residues. CDR1 is ENHRY and CDR2 is SYGVKD in the germline V gene. CDR3 nucleotide sequence: TGTGCCATCAGCACTGACAGGGAATTCTCCCCGTTCTTC. The encoded protein is CAISTDREFSPFF.